This T cell receptor (beta chain) comes out of a study of spatial heterogeneity in lung cancer. Study-wide context: Tumor-region counts of TCR transcripts tracked strongly with a T cell module score from matched bulk RNA-seq.

To note about this clonotype: The antigen is not known.

Study-wide points: Expanded alpha and beta TCR counts within tumors tracked tumor mutation counts.

Time point described: sample taken at primary tumor resection. TCRdb fed the 5' RACE reads into MiXCR, producing one record per CDR3 protein. This table has roughly 1,500 distinct CDR3 sequences, about 16% appearing once. This sample comprised lung tumor tissue, obtained at surgery. This receptor was obtained from a male donor with early-stage non-small cell lung cancer.

The CDR3 coding sequence is TGTGCCAGCAGCCCTCGGCCGCAAGAGACCCAGTACTTC. This encodes CASSPRPQETQYF. V gene TRBV7-3 combines with J gene TRBJ2-5; no clear D. CDR3 length: 13 residues. From germline, CDR1 is SGHTA and CDR2 FQGTGA. V was clipped by 5 bases and J by 2 bases, with 9 bases between them.